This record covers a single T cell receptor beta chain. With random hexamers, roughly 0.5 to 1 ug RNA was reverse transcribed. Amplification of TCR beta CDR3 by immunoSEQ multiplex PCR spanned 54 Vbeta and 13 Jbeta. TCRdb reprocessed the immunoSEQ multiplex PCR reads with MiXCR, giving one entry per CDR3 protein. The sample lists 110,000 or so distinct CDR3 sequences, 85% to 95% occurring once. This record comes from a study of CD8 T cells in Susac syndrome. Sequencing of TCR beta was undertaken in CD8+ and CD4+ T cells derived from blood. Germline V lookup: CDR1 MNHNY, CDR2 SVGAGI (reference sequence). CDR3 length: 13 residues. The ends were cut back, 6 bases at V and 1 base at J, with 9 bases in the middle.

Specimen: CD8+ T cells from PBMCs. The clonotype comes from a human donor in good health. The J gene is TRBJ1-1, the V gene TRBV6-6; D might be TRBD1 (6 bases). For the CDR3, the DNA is TGTGCCAGCAGCCAGGGACAGAACACTGAAGCTTTCTTT. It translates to CASSQGQNTEAFF.